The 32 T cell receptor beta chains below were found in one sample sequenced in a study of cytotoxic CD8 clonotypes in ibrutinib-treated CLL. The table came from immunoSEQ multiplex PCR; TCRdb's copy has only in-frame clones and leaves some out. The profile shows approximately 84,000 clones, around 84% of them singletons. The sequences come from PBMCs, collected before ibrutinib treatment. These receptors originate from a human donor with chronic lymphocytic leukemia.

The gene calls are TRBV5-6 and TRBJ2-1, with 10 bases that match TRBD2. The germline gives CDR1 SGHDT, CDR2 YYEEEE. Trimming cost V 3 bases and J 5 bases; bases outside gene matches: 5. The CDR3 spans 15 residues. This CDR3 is CASSSGLAVHNEQFF. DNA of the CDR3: TGTGCCAGCAGCTCAGGACTAGCGGTACACAATGAGCAGTTCTTC.

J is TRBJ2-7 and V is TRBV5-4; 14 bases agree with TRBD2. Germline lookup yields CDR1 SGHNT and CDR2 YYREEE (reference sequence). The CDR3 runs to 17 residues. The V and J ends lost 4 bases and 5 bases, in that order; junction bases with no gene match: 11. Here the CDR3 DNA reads TGTGCCAGCAGCAATATGGGACTAGCGGGAGCCTACCACGAGCAGTACTTC. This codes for CASSNMGLAGAYHEQYF.

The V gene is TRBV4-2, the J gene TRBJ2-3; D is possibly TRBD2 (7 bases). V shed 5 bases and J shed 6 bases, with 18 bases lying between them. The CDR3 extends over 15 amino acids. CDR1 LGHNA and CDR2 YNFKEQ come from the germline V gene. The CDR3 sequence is CASSVSSGGADTQYF. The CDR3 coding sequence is TGTGCCAGCAGCGTCTCTAGTGGGGGGGCGGATACGCAGTATTTT.

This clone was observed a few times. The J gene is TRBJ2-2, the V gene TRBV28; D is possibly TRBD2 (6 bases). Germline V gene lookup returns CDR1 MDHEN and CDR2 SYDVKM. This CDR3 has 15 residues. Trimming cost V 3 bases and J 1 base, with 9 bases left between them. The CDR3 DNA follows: TGTGCCAGCAGTTTTGCGGGGAAGAACACCGGGGAGCTGTTTTTT. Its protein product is CASSFAGKNTGELFF.

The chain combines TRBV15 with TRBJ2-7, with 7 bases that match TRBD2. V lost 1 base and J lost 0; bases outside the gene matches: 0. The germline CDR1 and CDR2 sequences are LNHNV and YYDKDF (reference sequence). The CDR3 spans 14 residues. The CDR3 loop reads CATSRGGSSYEQYF. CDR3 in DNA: TGTGCCACCAGCAGAGGCGGGAGCTCCTACGAGCAGTACTTC.

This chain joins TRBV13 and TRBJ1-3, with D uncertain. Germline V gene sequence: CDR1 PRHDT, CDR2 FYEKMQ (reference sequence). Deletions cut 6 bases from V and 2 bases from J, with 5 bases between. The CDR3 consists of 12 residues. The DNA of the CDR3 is TGTGCCAGCAGTTTTCCTGGAAACACCATATATTTT. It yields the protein CASSFPGNTIYF.

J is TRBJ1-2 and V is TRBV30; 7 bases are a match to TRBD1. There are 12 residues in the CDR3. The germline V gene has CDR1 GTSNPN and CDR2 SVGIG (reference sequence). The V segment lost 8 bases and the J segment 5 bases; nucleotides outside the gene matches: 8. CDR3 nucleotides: TGTGCCAGCCGGGACAGAGGATATGGCTACACCTTC. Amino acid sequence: CASRDRGYGYTF.

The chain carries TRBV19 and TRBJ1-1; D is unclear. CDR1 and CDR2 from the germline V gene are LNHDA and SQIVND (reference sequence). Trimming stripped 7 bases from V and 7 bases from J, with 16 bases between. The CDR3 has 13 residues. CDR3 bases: TGTGCCAGTACTTCTCCCCCATTGGATGAAGCTTTCTTT. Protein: CASTSPPLDEAFF.

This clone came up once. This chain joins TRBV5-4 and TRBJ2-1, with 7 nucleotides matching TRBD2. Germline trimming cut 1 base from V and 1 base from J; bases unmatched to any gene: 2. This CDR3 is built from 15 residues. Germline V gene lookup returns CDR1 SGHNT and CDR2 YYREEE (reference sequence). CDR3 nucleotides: TGTGCCAGCAGCTTGAACGGGAGGTCCTACAATGAGCAGTTCTTC. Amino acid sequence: CASSLNGRSYNEQFF.

The CDR3 loop is CASSLTGGSSYEQYF. Here the CDR3 DNA reads TGCGCCAGCAGCTTAACAGGGGGTAGCTCCTACGAGCAGTACTTC. The chain has TRBV5-1 and TRBJ2-7, with TRBD1 matching 8 bases. Germline loops: CDR1 SGHRS, CDR2 YFSETQ. This CDR3 region has 15 residues. With V trimmed by 2 bases and J by 0 bases, 4 bases remained unmatched.

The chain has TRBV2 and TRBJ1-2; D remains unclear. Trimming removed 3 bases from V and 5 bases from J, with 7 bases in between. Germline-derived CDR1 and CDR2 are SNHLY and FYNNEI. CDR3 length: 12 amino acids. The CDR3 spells CASSDRGYGYTF. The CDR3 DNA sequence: TGTGCCAGCAGTGACCGGGGTTATGGCTACACCTTC.

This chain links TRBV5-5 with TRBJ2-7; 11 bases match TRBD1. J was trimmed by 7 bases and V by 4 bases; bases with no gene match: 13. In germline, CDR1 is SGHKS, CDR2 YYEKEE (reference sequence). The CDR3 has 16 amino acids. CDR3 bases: TGTGCCAGCAGCCCCGGACAGGGGGCGAATTTAAGGGAGCAGTACTTC. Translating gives CASSPGQGANLREQYF. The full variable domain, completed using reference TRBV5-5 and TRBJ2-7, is DAGVTQSPTHLIKTRGQQVTLRCSPISGHKSVSWYQQVLGQGPQFIFQYYEKEERGRGNFPDRFSARQFPNYSSELNVNALLLGDSALYLCASSPGQGANLREQYFGPGTRLTVT.

CDR3 coding DNA: TGTGCCAGCAGGTGGACAGGGCCCCTCTACGAGCAGTACTTC. Translating it yields CASRWTGPLYEQYF. The chain is built from TRBV6-1 and TRBJ2-7; 8 bases match TRBD1. Per the germline V gene, CDR1 is MNHNS and CDR2 is SASEGT. The V and J ends lost 6 bases and 3 bases, in that order; junction bases with no gene match: 7. The CDR3 contains 14 residues.

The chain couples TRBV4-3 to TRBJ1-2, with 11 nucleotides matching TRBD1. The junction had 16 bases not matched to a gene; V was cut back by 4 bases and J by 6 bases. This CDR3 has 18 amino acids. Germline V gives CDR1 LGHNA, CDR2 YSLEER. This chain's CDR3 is CASSPQVGQGALSHGYTF. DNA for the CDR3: TGCGCCAGCAGCCCCCAAGTCGGACAGGGGGCCTTAAGTCATGGCTACACCTTC.

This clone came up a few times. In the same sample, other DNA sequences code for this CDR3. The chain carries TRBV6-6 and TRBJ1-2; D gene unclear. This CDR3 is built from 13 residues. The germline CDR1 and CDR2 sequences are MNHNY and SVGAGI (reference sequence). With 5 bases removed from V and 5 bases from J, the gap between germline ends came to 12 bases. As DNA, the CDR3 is TGTGCCAGCAGTCCGACCGGGGATTATGGCTACACCTTC. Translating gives CASSPTGDYGYTF.

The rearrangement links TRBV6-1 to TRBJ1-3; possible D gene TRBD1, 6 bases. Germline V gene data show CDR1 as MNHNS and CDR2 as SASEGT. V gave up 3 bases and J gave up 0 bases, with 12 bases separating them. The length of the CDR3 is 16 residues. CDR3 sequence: CASSDTGRHSGNTIYF. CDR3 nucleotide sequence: TGTGCCAGCAGTGACACAGGGCGCCACTCTGGAAACACCATATATTTT.

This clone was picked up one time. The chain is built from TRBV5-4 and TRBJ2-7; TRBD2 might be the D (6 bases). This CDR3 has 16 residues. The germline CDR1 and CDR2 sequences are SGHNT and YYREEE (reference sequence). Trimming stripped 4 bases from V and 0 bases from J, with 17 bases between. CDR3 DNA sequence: TGTGCCAGCAGCCCAGACGGGACTCTAACCTCCTACGAGCAGTACTTC. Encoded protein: CASSPDGTLTSYEQYF.

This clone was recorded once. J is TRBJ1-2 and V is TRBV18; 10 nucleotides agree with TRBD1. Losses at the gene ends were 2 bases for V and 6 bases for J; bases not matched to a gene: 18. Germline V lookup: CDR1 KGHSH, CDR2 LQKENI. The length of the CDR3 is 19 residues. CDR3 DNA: TGTGCCAGCTCACCAATGGCCGGGACAGGGGATAATCGACGGGATGGCTACACCTTC. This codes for CASSPMAGTGDNRRDGYTF.

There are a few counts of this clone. CDR3 amino acids: CASSVEGTRSKTEQFF. The CDR3 DNA reads TGTGCCAGCAGCGTAGAAGGGACTCGAAGTAAGACTGAGCAGTTCTTC. The chain is built from TRBV7-9 and TRBJ2-1; a possible D gene is TRBD2 (6 bases). Germline V gene lookup returns CDR1 SEHNR and CDR2 FQNEAQ (reference sequence). Trimming took off 5 bases at V and 9 bases at J, with 23 bases between the two ends. The CDR3 has 16 residues.

The CDR3 region is CASSSGGSGTDEQFF. CDR3 in DNA: TGTGCCAGCAGTTCGGGGGGAAGCGGGACGGATGAGCAGTTCTTC. This rearrangement joins TRBV6-6 to TRBJ2-1, with 7 bases matching TRBD2. The CDR3 consists of 15 residues. Germline values: CDR1 MNHNY, CDR2 SVGAGI (reference sequence). V lost 4 bases to trimming and J lost 8 bases; unmatched junction nucleotides: 11.

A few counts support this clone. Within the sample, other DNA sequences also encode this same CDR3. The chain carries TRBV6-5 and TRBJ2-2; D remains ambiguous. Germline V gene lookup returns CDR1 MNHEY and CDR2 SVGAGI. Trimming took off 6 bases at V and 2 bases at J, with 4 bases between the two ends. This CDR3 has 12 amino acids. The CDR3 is CASSRNTGELFF. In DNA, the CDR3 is TGTGCCAGCAGCCGAAACACCGGGGAGCTGTTTTTT.

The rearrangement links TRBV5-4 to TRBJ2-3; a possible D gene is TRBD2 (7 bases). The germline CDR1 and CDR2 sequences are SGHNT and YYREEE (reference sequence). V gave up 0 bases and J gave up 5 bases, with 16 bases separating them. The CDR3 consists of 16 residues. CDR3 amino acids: CASSLGSGGAGDTQYF. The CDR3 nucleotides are TGTGCCAGCAGCTTGGGGTCGGGGGGCGCAGGAGATACGCAGTATTTT.

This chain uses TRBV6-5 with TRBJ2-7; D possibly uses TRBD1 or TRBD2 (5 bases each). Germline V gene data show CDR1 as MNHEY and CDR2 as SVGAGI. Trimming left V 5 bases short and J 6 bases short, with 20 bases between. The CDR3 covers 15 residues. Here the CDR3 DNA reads TGTGCCAGCAGTCCCGGGGCGGGTGGAATTTCCGAGCAGTACTTC. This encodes CASSPGAGGISEQYF.

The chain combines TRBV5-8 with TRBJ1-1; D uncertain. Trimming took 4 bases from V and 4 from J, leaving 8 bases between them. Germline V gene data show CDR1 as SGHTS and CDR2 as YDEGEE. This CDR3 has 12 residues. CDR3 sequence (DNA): TGTGCCAGCAGCCTAGTTTCCACTGAAGCTTTCTTT. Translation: CASSLVSTEAFF.

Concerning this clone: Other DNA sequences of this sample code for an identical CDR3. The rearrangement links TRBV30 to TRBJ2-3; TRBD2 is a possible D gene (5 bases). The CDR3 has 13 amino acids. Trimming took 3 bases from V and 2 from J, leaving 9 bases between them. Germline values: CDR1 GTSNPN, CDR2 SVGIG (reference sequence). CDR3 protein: CAWSYRDTDTQYF. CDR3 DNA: TGTGCCTGGAGCTACCGGGACACAGATACGCAGTATTTT.

As DNA, the CDR3 is TGCGCCAGCAGCCAAGCAGGGAGGATCGGTCCAGGAAACACCATATATTTT. Amino acid sequence: CASSQAGRIGPGNTIYF. The V call is TRBV4-1, the J call TRBJ1-3; possible D gene TRBD1, 5 bases. With 1 base removed from V and 4 bases from J, the gap between germline ends came to 17 bases. Germline values: CDR1 MGHRA, CDR2 YSYEKL. The CDR3 spans 17 residues.

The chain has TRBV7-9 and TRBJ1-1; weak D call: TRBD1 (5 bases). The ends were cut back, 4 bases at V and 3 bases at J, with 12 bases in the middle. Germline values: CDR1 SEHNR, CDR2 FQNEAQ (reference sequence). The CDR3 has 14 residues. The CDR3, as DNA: TGTGCCAGCAGCTACGGGGGTAGGGACACTGAAGCTTTCTTT. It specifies CASSYGGRDTEAFF.

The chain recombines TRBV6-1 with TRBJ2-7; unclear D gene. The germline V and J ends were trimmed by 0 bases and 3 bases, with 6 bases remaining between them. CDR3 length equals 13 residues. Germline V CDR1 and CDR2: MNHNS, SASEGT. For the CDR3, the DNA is TGTGCCAGCAGTGAAGCCGCATACTACGAGCAGTACTTC. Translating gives CASSEAAYYEQYF.

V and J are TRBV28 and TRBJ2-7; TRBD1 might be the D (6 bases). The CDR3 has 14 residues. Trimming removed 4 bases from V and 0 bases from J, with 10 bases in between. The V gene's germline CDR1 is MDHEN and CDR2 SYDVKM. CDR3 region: CASSSGTPSYEQYF. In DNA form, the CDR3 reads TGTGCCAGCAGTTCGGGGACACCCTCCTACGAGCAGTACTTC.

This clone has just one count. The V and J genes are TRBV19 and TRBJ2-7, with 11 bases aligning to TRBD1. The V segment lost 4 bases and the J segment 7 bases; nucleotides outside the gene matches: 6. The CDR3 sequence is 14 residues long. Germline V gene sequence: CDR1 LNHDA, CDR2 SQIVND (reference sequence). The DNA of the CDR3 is TGTGCCAGTAGTAGAGGACAGGGGGCTCGGGAGCAGTACTTC. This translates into CASSRGQGAREQYF.

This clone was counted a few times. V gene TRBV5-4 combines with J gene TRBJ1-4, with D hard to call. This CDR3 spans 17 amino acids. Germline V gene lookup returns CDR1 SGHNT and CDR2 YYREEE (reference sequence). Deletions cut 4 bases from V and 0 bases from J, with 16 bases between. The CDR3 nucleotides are TGTGCCAGCAGCCCCGGACGGGCCTATGCAACTAATGAAAAACTGTTTTTT. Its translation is CASSPGRAYATNEKLFF. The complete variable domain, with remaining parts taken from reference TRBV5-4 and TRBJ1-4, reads ETGVTQSPTHLIKTRGQQVTLRCSSQSGHNTVSWYQQALGQGPQFIFQYYREEENGRGNFPPRFSGLQFPNYSSELNVNALELDDSALYLCASSPGRAYATNEKLFFGSGTQLSVL.

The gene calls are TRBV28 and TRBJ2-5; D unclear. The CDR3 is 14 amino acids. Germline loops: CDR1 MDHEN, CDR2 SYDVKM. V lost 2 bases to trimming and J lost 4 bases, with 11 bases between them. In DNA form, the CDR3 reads TGTGCCAGCAGTTTACCTGAACCGGGAGAGACCCAGTACTTC. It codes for CASSLPEPGETQYF.